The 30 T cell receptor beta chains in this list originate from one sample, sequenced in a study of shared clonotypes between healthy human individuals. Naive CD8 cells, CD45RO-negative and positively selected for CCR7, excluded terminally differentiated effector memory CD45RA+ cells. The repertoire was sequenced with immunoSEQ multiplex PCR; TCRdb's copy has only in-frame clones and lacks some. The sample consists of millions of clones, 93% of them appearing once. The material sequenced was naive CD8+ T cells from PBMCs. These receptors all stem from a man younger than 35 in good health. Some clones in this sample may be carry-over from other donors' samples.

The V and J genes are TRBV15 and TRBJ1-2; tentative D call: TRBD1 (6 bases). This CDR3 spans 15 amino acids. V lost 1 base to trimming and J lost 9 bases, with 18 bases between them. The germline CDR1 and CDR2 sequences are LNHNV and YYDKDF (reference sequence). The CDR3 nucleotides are TGTGCCACCAGCAGAGTCACACAGGGCTCGGGCAGCTACACCTTC. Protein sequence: CATSRVTQGSGSYTF. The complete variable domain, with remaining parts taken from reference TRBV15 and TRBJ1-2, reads DAMVIQNPRYQVTQFGKPVTLSCSQTLNHNVMYWYQQKSSQAPKLLFHYYDKDFNNEADTPDNFQSRRPNTSFCFLDIRSPGLGDTAMYLCATSRVTQGSGSYTFGSGTRLTVV.

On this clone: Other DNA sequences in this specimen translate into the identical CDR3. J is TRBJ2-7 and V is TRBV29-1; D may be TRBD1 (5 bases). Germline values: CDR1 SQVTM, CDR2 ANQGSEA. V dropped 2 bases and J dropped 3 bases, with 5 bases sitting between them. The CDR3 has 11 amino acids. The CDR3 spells CSVEQGYEQYF. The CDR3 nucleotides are TGCAGCGTTGAACAGGGCTACGAGCAGTACTTC.

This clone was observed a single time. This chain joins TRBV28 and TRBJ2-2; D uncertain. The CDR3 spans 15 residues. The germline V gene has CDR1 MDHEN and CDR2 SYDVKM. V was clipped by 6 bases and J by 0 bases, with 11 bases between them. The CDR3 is CASRIWSTNTGELFF. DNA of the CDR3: TGTGCCAGCAGGATTTGGTCGACGAACACCGGGGAGCTGTTTTTT.

Written as DNA, the CDR3 is TGCGCCAGCAGCGTCCTCTCCCCGAGTGGAGGGGTTTACAATGAGCAGTTCTTC. Encoded protein: CASSVLSPSGGVYNEQFF. The rearrangement joins TRBV5-1 to TRBJ2-1; D may be TRBD2 (6 bases). CDR3 size: 18 residues. Germline CDR1 is SGHRS and CDR2 is YFSETQ. The germline V and J ends were trimmed by 4 bases and 4 bases, with 24 bases remaining between them.

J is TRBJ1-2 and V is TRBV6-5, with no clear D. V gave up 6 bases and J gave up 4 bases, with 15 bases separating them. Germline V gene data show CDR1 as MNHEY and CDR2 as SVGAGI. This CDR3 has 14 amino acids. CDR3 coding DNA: TGTGCCAGCAGGCTTCTTGAATTCCCCTATGGCTACACCTTC. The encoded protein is CASRLLEFPYGYTF.

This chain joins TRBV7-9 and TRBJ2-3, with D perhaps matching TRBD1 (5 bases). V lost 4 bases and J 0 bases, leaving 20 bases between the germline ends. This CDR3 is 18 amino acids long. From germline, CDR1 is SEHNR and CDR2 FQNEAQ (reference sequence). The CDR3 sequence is CASSSPDFIRQSTDTQYF. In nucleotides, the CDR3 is TGTGCCAGCAGCTCCCCTGACTTTATCAGACAGAGCACAGATACGCAGTATTTT.

CDR3 protein: CASSLVGTVNDTQYF. The CDR3, as DNA: TGTGCCAGCAGCTTGGTGGGGACAGTTAACGATACGCAGTATTTT. The chain combines TRBV5-4 with TRBJ2-3; 7 nucleotides align to TRBD1. The J segment lost 6 bases and the V segment lost 0 bases, leaving 7 bases of the junction unmatched. Germline CDR1 reads SGHNT; CDR2 reads YYREEE (reference sequence). This CDR3 region has 15 residues.

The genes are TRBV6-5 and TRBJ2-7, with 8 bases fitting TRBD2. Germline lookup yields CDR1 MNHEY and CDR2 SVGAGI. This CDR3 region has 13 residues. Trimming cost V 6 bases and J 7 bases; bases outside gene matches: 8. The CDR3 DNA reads TGTGCCAGCAGCCCGCCTGGACTAGCTGAGCAGTACTTC. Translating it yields CASSPPGLAEQYF.

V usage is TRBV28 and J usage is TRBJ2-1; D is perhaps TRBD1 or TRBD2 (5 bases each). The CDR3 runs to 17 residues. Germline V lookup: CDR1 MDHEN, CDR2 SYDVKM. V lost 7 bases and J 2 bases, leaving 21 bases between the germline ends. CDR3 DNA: TGTGCCAGCACCCAACCGGTGGGGGATTTGCCCTACAATGAGCAGTTCTTC. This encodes CASTQPVGDLPYNEQFF.

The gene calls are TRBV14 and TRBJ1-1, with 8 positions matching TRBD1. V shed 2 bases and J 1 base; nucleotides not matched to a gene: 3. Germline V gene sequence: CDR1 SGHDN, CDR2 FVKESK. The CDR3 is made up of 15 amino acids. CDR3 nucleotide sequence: TGTGCCAGCAGCCAAAGACAGGGGAGGAACACTGAAGCTTTCTTT. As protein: CASSQRQGRNTEAFF.

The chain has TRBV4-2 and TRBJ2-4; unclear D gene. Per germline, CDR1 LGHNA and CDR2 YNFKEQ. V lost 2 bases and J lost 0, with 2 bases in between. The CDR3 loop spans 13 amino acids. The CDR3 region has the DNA TGTGCCAGCAGCCAACTAGCCAAAAACATTCAGTACTTC. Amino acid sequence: CASSQLAKNIQYF.

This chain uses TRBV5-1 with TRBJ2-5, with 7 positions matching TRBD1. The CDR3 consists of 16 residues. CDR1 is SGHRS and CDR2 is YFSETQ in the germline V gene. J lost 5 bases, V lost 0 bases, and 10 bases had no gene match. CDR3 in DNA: TGCGCCAGCAGCTTGGTGCCAGGGGGTACCTTGGAGACCCAGTACTTC. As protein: CASSLVPGGTLETQYF.

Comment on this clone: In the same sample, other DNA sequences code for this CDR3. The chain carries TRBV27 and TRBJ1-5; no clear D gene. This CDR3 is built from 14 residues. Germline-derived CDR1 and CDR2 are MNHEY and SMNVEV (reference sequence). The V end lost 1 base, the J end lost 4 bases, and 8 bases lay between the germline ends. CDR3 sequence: CASSLLSGNQPQHF. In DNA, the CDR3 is TGTGCCAGCAGTTTATTATCCGGGAATCAGCCCCAGCATTTT.

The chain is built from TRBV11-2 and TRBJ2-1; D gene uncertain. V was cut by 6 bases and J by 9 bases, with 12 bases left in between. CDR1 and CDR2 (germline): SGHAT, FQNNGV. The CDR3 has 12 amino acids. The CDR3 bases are TGTGCCAGCAGACGAGGCCCGGGTGAGCAGTTCTTC. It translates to CASRRGPGEQFF.

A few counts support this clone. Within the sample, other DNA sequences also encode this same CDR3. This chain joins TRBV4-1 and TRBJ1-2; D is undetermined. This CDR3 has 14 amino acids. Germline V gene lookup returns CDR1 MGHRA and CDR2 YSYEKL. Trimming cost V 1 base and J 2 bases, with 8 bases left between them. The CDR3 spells CASSQVGSNYGYTF. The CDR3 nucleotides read TGCGCCAGCAGCCAAGTCGGGTCAAACTATGGCTACACCTTC.

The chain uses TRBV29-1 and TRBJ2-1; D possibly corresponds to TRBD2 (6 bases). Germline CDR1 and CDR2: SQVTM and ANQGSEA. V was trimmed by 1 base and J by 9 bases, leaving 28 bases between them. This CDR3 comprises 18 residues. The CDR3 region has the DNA TGCAGCGTTGAAGCGGCCCTACTAGCTGTTGGTCTTGTTGGTGAGCAGTTCTTC. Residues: CSVEAALLAVGLVGEQFF.

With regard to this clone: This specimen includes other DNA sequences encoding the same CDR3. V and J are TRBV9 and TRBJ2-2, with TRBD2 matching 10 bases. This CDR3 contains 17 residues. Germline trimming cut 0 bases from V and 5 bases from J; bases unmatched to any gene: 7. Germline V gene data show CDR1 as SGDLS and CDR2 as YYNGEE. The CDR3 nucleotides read TGTGCCAGCAGCGTAGGTCGGCTAGCGGGAGTAACCGGGGAGCTGTTTTTT. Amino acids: CASSVGRLAGVTGELFF.

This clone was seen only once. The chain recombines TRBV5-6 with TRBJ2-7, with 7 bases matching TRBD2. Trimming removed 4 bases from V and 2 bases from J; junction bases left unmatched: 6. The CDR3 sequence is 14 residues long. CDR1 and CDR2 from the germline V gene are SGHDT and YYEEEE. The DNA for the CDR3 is TGTGCCAGCAGCGGGGACTATGGGGCCTACGAGCAGTACTTC. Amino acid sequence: CASSGDYGAYEQYF.

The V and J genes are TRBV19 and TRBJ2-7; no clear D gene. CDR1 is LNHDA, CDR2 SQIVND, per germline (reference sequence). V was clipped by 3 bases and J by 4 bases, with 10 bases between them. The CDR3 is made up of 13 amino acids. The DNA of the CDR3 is TGTGCCAGTAGTATTAGGGTCCAATACGAGCAGTACTTC. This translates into CASSIRVQYEQYF.

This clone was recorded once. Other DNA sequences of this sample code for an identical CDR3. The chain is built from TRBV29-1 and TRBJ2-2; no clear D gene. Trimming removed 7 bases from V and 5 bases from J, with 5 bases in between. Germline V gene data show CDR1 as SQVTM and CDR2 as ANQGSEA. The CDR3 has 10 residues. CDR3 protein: CSAFTGELFF. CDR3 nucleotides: TGCAGCGCTTTTACCGGGGAGCTGTTTTTT.

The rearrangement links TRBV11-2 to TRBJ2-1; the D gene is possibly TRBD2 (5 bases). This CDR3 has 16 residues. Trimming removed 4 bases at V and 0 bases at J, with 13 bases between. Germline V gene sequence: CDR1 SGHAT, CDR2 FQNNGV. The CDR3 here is CASSYGRGSSYNEQFF. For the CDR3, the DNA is TGTGCCAGCAGCTACGGACGGGGAAGCTCCTACAATGAGCAGTTCTTC.

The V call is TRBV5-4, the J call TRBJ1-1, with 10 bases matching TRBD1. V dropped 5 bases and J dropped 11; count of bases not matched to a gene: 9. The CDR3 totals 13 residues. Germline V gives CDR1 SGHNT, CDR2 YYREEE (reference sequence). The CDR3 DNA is TGTGCCAGCAGTTTTACTGGACAGGGGGAGGCTTTCTTT. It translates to CASSFTGQGEAFF.

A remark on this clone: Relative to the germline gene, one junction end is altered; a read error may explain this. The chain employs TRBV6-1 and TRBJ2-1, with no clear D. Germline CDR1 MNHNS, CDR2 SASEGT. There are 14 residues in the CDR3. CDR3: CASREVGENNEQFF. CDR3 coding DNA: TGTGCCAGCAGGGAAGTTGGAGAAAACAATGAGCAGTTCTTC.

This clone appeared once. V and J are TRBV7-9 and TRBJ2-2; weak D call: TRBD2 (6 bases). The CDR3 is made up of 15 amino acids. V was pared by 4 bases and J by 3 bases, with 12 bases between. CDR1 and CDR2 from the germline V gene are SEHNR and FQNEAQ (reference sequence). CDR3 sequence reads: CASSYGTLDTGELFF. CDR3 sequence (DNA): TGTGCCAGCAGCTACGGGACTTTGGACACCGGGGAGCTGTTTTTT.

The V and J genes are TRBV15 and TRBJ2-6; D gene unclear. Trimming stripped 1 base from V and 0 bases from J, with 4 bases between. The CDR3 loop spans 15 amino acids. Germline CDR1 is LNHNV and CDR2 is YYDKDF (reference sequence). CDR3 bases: TGTGCCACCAGCAGAGCTTACTCTGGGGCCAACGTCCTGACTTTC. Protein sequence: CATSRAYSGANVLTF.

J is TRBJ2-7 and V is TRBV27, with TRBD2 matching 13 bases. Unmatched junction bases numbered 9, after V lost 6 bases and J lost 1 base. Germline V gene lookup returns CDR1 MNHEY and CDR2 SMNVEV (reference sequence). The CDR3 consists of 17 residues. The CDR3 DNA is TGTGCCAGCAGGCCGTCCCGGACTAGCGGGAGATCCTACGAGCAGTACTTC. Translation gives CASRPSRTSGRSYEQYF.

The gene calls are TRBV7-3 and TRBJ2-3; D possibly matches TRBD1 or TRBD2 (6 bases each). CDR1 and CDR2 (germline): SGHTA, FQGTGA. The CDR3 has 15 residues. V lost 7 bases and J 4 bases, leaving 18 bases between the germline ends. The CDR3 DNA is TGTGCCAGCACTTCCGGCGTCGGGGGCGCAGATACGCAGTATTTT. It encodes CASTSGVGGADTQYF.

The CDR3 spells CASSPGQGAGEQYF. The CDR3 nucleotides are TGTGCCAGCTCTCCGGGACAGGGGGCGGGTGAGCAGTACTTC. The genes are TRBV11-3 and TRBJ2-7, with TRBD1 matching over 12 bases. J was trimmed by 7 bases and V by 8 bases; bases with no gene match: 9. The CDR3 sequence is 14 residues long. Germline-derived CDR1 and CDR2 are SGHNT and YENEEA.

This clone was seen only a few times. The CDR3: CASSLEANTEAFF. CDR3 bases: TGTGCCAGCAGCTTGGAGGCAAACACTGAAGCTTTCTTT. This chain uses TRBV5-6 with TRBJ1-1; no definite D call. Germline-derived CDR1 and CDR2 are SGHDT and YYEEEE. The V end lost 0 bases, the J end lost 2 bases, and 5 bases lay between the germline ends. The CDR3 runs 13 residues.

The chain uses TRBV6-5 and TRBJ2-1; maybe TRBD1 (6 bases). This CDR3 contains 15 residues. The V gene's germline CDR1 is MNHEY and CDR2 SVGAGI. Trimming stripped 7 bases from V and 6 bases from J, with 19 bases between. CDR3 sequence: CASTSHGGRVNEQFF. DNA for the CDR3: TGTGCCAGCACCTCCCATGGGGGCCGTGTCAATGAGCAGTTCTTC.